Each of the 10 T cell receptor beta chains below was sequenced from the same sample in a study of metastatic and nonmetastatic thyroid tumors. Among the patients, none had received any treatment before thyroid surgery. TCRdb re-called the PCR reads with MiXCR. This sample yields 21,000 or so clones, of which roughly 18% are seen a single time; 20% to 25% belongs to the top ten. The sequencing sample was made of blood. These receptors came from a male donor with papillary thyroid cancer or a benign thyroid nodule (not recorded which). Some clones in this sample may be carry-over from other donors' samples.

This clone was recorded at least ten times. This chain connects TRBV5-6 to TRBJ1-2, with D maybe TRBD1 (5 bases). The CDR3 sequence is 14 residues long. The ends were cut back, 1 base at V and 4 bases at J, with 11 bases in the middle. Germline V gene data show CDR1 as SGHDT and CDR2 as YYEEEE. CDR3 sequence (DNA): TGTGCCAGCAGCTTGTATCAGGGTGCCTATGGCTACACCTTC. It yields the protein CASSLYQGAYGYTF. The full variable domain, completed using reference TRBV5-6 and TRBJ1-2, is DAGVTQSPTHLIKTRGQQVTLRCSPKSGHDTVSWYQQALGQGPQFIFQYYEEEERQRGNFPDRFSGHQFPNYSSELNVNALLLGDSALYLCASSLYQGAYGYTFGSGTRLTVV.

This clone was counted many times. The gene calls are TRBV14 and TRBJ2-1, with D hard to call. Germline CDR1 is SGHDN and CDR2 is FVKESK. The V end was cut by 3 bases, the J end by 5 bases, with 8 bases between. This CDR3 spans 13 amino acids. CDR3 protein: CASSQSMNNEQFF. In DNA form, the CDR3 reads TGTGCCAGCAGCCAGAGTATGAACAATGAGCAGTTCTTC.

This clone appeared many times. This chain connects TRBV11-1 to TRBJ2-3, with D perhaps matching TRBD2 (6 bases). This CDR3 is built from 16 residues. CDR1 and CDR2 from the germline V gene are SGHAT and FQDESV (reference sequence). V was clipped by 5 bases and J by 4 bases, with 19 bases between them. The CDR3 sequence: CASSLLGGSGADTQYF. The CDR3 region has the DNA TGTGCCAGCAGCCTCCTCGGGGGTAGCGGAGCAGATACGCAGTATTTT.

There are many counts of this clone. CDR3 in amino acids: CASSESTSALSRVETQYF. The DNA for the CDR3 is TGTGCCAGCAGTGAGTCTACTAGCGCGCTCAGTAGGGTAGAGACCCAGTACTTC. The rearrangement links TRBV6-1 to TRBJ2-5, with TRBD2 matching 7 bases. Germline V gene lookup returns CDR1 MNHNS and CDR2 SASEGT. The J segment lost 4 bases and the V segment lost 3 bases, leaving 17 bases of the junction unmatched. The CDR3 loop spans 18 amino acids.

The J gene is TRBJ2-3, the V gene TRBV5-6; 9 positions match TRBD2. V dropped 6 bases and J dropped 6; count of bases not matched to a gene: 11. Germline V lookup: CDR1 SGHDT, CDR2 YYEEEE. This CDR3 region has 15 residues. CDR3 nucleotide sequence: TGTGCCAGCACCAACATAGCGGGAGCAAGGGATACGCAGTATTTT. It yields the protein CASTNIAGARDTQYF.

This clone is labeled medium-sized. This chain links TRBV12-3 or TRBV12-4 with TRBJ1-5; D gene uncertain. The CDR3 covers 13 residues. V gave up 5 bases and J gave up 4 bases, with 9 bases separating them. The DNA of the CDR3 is TGTGCCAGCAGTACGGCAAGGAATCAGCCCCAGCATTTT. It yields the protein CASSTARNQPQHF.

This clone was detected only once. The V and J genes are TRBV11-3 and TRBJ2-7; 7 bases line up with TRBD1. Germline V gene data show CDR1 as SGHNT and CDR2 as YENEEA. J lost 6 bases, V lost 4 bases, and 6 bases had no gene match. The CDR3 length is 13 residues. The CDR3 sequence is CASSSVTGAEQYV. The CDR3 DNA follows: TGTGCCAGCAGCTCCGTTACAGGGGCCGAGCAGTACGTC.

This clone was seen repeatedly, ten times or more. The chain's CDR3 is CASRPNKQYNEQFF. CDR3 in DNA: TGCGCCAGCCGCCCAAACAAGCAGTACAATGAGCAGTTCTTC. The chain employs TRBV4-1 and TRBJ2-1; D unresolved. V shed 8 bases and J shed 4 bases, with 15 bases lying between them. Germline assignment: CDR1 MGHRA and CDR2 YSYEKL. This CDR3 contains 14 residues.

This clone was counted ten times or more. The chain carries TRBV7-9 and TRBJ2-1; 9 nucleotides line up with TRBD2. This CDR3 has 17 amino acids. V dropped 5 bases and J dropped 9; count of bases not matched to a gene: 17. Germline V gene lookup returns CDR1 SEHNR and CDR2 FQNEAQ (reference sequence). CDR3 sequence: CASSQRFAGGPVTEQFF. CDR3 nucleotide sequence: TGTGCCAGCAGCCAGAGGTTTGCGGGAGGGCCGGTAACTGAGCAGTTCTTC.

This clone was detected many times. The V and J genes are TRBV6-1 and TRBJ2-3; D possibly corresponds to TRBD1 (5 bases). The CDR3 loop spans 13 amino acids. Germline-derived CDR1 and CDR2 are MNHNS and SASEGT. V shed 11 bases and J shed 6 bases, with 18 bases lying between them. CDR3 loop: CASIQGDYDTQYF. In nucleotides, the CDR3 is TGTGCCTCCATACAAGGGGATTATGATACGCAGTATTTT.